This T cell receptor beta chain stems from a study of shared clonotypes between healthy human individuals. V lost 5 bases, J lost 4 bases, and 10 bases stayed unmatched. The germline V gene has CDR1 SGHVS and CDR2 FNYEAQ. The CDR3 runs to 16 residues. General study findings and limits: Although depth was large, rarefaction showed that sequencing of the sorted subsets was incomplete. The study generally estimated greater richness for naive than memory subsets.

This table comes from immunoSEQ multiplex PCR, and its TCRdb copy is limited to in-frame clones, with some not included. The table records over a million clones, around 78% of them present only once. Points on this clone: The antigen is not known.

The TCR sequence derives from a man in his late teens or twenties in good health. Some clones in this sample may be carry-over from other donors' samples. Sequencing used memory CD4+ T cells from PBMCs. The subset is: CD45RA-negative fraction. V and J are TRBV7-6 and TRBJ2-3, with 9 bases lining up with TRBD1. The DNA for the CDR3 is TGTGCCAGCAGCACCCCGGGACAGGGTGTGGCAGATACGCAGTATTTT. It encodes CASSTPGQGVADTQYF.